This T cell receptor (beta chain) originates from a study of blood T cell repertoires in COVID-19. Background on the study: Spain, Italy and the United States supplied samples that represented acute and convalescent COVID-19. T cells, B-cell-depleted T cells, or PBMCs provided the cDNA or gDNA that served as material.

As processed by the authors: Reference gene primers were amplified, and this amplification served to estimate nucleated cell counts. The method was immunoSEQ multiplex PCR; TCRdb's version includes in-frame clones alone and lacks a portion of them. V, J and clone size are taken as reported in that table, and D and trimming were inferred from the DNA itself. The data hold 50,000 to 55,000 clones, with 87% observed a single time. The CDR3 is 16 amino acids. Germline V gives CDR1 MNHEY, CDR2 SVGEGT. Unmatched junction bases numbered 12, after V lost 5 bases and J lost 4 bases. The chain recombines TRBV6-2 or TRBV6-3 with TRBJ1-1, with 8 bases matching TRBD1. The sample consisted of peripheral blood. The TCR was taken from a man in his fifties with active COVID-19. The CDR3 here is CASSPLQDRAGTEAFF. CDR3 nucleotides: TGTGCCAGCAGTCCACTACAGGACAGGGCCGGCACTGAAGCTTTCTTT.